This TCR beta chain is from a study of regulatory T cells in long-lasting Graves disease. This sample's time point: newly diagnosed GD, antithyroid drugs for less than 3 months. Extracted PBMC RNA gave rise to the TCR library. With regard to this clonotype: The antigen remains undetermined. One junction end does not reproduce the germline sequence, and a read error may be involved.

Findings of the study overall: There were preferences for TRBV28, TRBJ1-2 and TRBJ2-5 in persistent disease.

The CDR3 is made up of 14 amino acids. Germline-derived CDR1 and CDR2 are ENHRY and SYGVKD. To make TCR beta libraries, researchers used iRepertoire HTBI primers and Arm-PCR of CDR3 regions. One entry per CDR3 protein, called by TCRdb with MiXCR from the multiplex PCR reads. The table shows around 480,000 distinct CDR3 sequences, with about 16% occurring only once. The sample was also reused in another study, on T cells in Graves' hyperthyroidism and ophthalmopathy.

The chain couples TRBV10-3 to TRBJ1-1, with a possible D match to TRBD1 (5 bases). Sequencing was performed on peripheral blood mononuclear cells (PBMCs), taken at new diagnosis, from a patient treated with antithyroid drugs. This TCR was sampled from a woman aged 35-65 years with Graves disease. CDR3: CAISRGVANTDAFF. CDR3 sequence (DNA): TGTGCCATCAGTAGGGGTGTAGCGAACACTGACGCTTTCTTT.